This T cell receptor (beta chain) derives from a study of molecular identifiers for immune sequencing clone quantification. Findings and limits, study-wide: Underestimation of highly expanded clone sizes could arise where identical TCR molecules share a barcode.

The CDR3 spans 17 residues. Trimming took 2 bases from V and 1 from J; bases not matched to a gene: 5. Per the germline V gene, CDR1 is PRHDT and CDR2 is FYEKMQ (reference sequence). Regarding this clonotype: Its target is unknown.

Listed TCR primers, together with previously described methods, were used for the bulk TCR libraries. TCRdb reprocessed the PCR reads via MiXCR and lists one record per CDR3 protein. This sample has under 650,000 distinct CDR3 sequences, with just under 20% found just once. For naive CD8 T cells, sorting used the CD8+CD4-CCR7+CD45RA+ phenotype. The rearrangement joins TRBV13 to TRBJ2-2, with 9 bases matching TRBD2. The source is a human donor in good health. Some libraries in this study had Jurkat cell RNA spiked in. The sample comprised naive CD8+ T cells from blood, with Jurkat cell RNA spiked in. Subset given: FACS-sorted CD8+CD4-CCR7+CD45RA+ naive T cells. The CDR3 coding sequence is TGTGCCAGCAGCTTAAGACTAGCGGCGAGGAACACCGGGGAGCTGTTTTTT. It translates to CASSLRLAARNTGELFF.